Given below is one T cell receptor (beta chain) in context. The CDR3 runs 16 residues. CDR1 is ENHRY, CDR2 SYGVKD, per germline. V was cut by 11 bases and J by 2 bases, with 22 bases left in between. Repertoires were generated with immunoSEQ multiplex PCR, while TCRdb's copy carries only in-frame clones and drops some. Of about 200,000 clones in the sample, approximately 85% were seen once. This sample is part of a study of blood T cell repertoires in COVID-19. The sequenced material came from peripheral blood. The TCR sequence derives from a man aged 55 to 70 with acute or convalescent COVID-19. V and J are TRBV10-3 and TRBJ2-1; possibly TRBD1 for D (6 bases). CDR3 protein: CASSPAMGTTYNEQFF. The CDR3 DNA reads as TGTGCCTCAAGTCCGGCGATGGGGACAACCTACAATGAGCAGTTCTTC.